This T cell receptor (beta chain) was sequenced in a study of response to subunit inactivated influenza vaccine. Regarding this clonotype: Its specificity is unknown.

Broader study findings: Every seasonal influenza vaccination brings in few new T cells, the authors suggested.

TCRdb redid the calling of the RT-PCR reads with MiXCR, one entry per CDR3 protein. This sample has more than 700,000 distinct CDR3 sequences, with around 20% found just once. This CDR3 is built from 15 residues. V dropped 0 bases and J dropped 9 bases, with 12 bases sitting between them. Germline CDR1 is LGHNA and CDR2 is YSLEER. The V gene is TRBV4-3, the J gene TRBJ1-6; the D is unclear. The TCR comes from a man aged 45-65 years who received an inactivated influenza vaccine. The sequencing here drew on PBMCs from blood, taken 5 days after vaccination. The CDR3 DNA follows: TGCGCCAGCAGCCAAGATTTTTTAGGGCTTTCACCCCTCCACTTT. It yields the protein CASSQDFLGLSPLHF.